This T cell receptor beta chain originates from a study of blood T cell repertoires in COVID-19. Study at large: Acute and convalescent COVID-19 samples came from the United States, Italy and Spain. PBMCs, B-cell-depleted T cells, or T cells were the source of the cDNA or gDNA that made up the material.

CDR3 length equals 15 residues. Germline V CDR1 and CDR2: SNHLY, FYNNEI. V shed 4 bases and J shed 9 bases, with 19 bases lying between them. This clone was counted between two and nine times. In the authors' workflow: Reference gene primer amplification yielded estimated nucleated cell counts. The protocol was immunoSEQ multiplex PCR, while the TCRdb copy is restricted to in-frame clones and leaves out a portion. The DNA gave D and trimming, while V, J and clone size come from that table. The table shows about 120,000 clones, with 75% to 90% occurring only once. The rearrangement uses TRBV2 and TRBJ1-5; possibly TRBD1 for D (5 bases). Sequenced: peripheral blood. This clonotype was sampled from a woman in her 70s with acute or convalescent COVID-19. In nucleotides, the CDR3 is TGTGCCAGCAGTGTGGTTGGGGGGGGGAGTGGGCCCCAGCATTTT. Amino acids: CASSVVGGGSGPQHF.